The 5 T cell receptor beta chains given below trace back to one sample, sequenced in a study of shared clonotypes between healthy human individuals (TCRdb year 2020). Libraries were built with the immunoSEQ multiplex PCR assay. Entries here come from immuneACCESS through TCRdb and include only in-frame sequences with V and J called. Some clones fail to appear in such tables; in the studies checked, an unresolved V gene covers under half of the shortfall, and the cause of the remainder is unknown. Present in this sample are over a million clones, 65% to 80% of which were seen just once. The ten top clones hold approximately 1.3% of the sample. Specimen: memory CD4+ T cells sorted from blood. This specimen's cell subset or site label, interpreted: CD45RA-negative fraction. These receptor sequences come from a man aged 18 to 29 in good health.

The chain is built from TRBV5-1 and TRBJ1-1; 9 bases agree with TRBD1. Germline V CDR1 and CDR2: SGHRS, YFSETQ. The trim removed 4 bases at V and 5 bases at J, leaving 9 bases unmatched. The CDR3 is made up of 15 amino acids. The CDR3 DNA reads TGCGCCAGCAGCCCCCTCGGACAGGGGATAACTGAAGCTTTCTTT. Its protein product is CASSPLGQGITEAFF.

CDR3 region: CASSLEGVQNEKLFF. CDR3 nucleotide sequence: TGCGCCAGCAGCTTGGAAGGGGTCCAAAATGAAAAACTGTTTTTT. V and J are TRBV5-1 and TRBJ1-4; TRBD1 is a possible D gene (5 bases). The CDR3 length is 15 residues. V was cut by 0 bases and J by 5 bases, with 11 bases left in between. Per germline, CDR1 SGHRS and CDR2 YFSETQ.

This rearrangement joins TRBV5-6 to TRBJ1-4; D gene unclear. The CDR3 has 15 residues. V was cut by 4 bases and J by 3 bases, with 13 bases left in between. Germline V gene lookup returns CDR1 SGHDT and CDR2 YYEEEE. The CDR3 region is CASSPGQAANEKLFF. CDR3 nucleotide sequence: TGTGCCAGCAGCCCAGGCCAAGCGGCTAATGAAAAACTGTTTTTT.

The CDR3, as DNA: TGTGCCAGCTCACCAAGGGGGGGTGAAGGCTACACCTTC. This translates into CASSPRGGEGYTF. This rearrangement joins TRBV18 to TRBJ1-2; D possibly corresponds to TRBD1 (6 bases). The CDR3 is 13 residues long. The germline gives CDR1 KGHSH, CDR2 LQKENI. V was shortened by 2 bases and J by 8 bases, with 12 bases between the two germline ends.

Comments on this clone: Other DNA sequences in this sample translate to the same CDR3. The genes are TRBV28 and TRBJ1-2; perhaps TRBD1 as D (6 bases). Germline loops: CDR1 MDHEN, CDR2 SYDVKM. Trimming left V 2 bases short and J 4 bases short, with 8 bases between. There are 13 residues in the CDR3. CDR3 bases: TGTGCCAGCAGTTTAAGACAGGTCTATGGCTACACCTTC. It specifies CASSLRQVYGYTF.